This record concerns one T cell receptor (beta chain) sequence. The source of the sample is a study of blood T cells in healthy people across ages. Study as a whole: The template switching approach captured approximately one barcoded beta molecule for every two T cells.

A second PCR, run for about 7 to 11 cycles, used a sample-barcoded 5' primer plus a J-beta primer mix. TCRdb redid the calling of the 5' RACE reads with MiXCR, one entry per CDR3 protein. Seen here are approximately 600,000 distinct CDR3 sequences, around three fifths observed once, and the top ten hold 30% to 45%. The germline V and J ends were trimmed by 3 bases and 6 bases, with 12 bases remaining between them. The CDR3 is 14 residues long. CDR1 is SGHNT and CDR2 is YENEEA in the germline V gene. The chain combines TRBV11-3 with TRBJ2-1, with a possible D match to TRBD2 (6 bases). The sequence was obtained from a man aged 60 to 69 in good health. The sequenced sample consisted of blood. In DNA form, the CDR3 reads TGTGCCAGCAGCTTGGCTGGACTATCCAATGAGCAGTTCTTC. As protein: CASSLAGLSNEQFF.